This T cell receptor beta chain was recovered during a study of control samples from healthy donors and cancer patients (dated by TCRdb to 2019 to 2021). From a lookup of the germline V gene, CDR1 and CDR2 are SGHRS and YFSETQ. V has 3 bases trimmed and J has 5 bases trimmed; junction bases matching no gene number 5. Its CDR3 holds 15 amino acids, cysteine through phenylalanine. The CDR3 DNA has 45 bases and is translated from base 1. Library preparation was by the immunoSEQ multiplex PCR assay. TCRdb re-hosts the immuneACCESS table, in-frame sequences only. Its copies lack some clones; in the studies checked, an unresolved V gene accounts for under half of them, and the cause for the rest is not known. Present in this sample are roughly 25,000 clones, roughly 93% of which were seen just once. Around 15% of the sample is held by the ten biggest clonotypes. Regarding this clone: The target of this receptor is not known. One base away there is no much larger clone; base qualities are not given.

Sequenced input: PBMCs. The chain is encoded by TRBV5-1 joined to TRBJ2-2; TRBD1 lines up with 9 middle nucleotides. The sequence was obtained from a man between 45 and 60 years old with lung cancer. The bases are TGCGCCAGCAGCTGGGGACAGGGAGGAACCGGGGAGCTGTTTTTT. It specifies CASSWGQGGTGELFF. Joined to the reference TRBV5-1 and TRBJ2-2 proteins, this CDR3 gives the full variable domain: KAGVTQTPRYLIKTRGQQVTLSCSPISGHRSVSWYQQTPGQGLQFLFEYFSETQRNKGNFPGRFSGRQFSNSRSEMNVSTLELGDSALYLCASSWGQGGTGELFFGEGSRLTVL.